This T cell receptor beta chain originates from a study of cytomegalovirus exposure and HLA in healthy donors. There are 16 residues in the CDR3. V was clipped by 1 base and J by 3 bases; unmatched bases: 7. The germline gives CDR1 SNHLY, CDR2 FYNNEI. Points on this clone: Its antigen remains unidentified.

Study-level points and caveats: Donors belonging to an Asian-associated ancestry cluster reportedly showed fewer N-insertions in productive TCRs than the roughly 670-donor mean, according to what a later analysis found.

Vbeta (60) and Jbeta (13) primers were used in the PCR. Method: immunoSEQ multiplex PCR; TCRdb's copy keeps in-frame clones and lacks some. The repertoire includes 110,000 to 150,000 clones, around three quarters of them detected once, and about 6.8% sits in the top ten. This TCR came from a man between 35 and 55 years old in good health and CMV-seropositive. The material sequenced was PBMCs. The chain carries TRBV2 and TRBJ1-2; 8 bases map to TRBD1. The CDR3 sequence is CASSEGLTGADYGYTF. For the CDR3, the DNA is TGTGCCAGCAGTGAAGGTTTGACAGGGGCTGACTATGGCTACACCTTC.